The present TCR beta chain was sequenced within a study of T cells expressing NK-cell markers. Worth noting for this clonotype: Its matching antigen is unknown.

The CDR3 runs to 15 residues. Germline assignment: CDR1 MNHEY and CDR2 SVGAGI. Beta-chain TCR cDNA was generated via 5'RACE template switching with UMIs. TCRdb reanalyzed the 5' RACE reads, giving one entry per CDR3 protein sequence and no DNA. The record lists about 300,000 distinct CDR3 sequences, of which the ten most abundant hold more than 3.5%. Study-level results: Dominant NKG2C+ clonotypes were found to form about 1.0-8% of CD8+ T cells in six donors.

This chain connects TRBV6-5 to TRBJ2-1; TCRdb reports TRBD2, a call that lacks DNA to check it against. The sequencing sample was made of blood T cells: a sorted CD56 or NKG2C T cell subset, CD4+ or CD8+ T cells, or bulk PBMC T cells (not recorded which). This TCR came from a woman aged 18-69 years in good health. The CDR3 here is CASSFWDQWNNEQFF.